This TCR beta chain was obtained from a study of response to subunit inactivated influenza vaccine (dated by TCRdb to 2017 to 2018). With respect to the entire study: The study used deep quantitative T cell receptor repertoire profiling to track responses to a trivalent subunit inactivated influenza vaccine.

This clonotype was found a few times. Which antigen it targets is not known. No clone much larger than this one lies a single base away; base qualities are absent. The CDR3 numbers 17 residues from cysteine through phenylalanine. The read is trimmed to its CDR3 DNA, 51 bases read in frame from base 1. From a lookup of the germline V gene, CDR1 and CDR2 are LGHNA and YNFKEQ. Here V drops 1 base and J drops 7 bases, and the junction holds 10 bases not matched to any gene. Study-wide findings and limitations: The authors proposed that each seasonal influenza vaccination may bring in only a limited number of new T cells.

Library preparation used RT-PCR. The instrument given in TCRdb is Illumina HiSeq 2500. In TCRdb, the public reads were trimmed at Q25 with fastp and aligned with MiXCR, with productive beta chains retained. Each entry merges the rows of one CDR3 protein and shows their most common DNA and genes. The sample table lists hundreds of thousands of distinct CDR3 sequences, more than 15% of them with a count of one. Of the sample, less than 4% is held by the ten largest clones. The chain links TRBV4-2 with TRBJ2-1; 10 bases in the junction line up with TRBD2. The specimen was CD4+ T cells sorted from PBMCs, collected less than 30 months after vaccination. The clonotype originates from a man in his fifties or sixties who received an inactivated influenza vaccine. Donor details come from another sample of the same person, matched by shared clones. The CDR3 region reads CASSQVNLAGEVNEQFF. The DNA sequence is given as TGTGCCAGCAGCCAAGTGAACCTAGCGGGAGAGGTTAATGAGCAGTTCTTC.